A selection of T cell receptor beta chains follows, all from one sample in a study of response to subunit inactivated influenza vaccine. TCRdb reanalysed the RT-PCR reads using MiXCR and keeps one entry per CDR3 protein. The table lists a few hundred thousand distinct CDR3 sequences, roughly 22% of them singletons. The sequencing here drew on PBMCs from blood, taken about 20 months after vaccination. Receptors were obtained from a man aged 50 to 69 who received an inactivated influenza vaccine. Each CDR3 is given with its conserved first and last residue.

V: TRBV24-1
J: TRBJ2-2
CDR3: CATSALDRGLSNTGELFF

V: TRBV7-9
J: TRBJ2-2
CDR3: CASSSDGWGAYTGELFF

V: TRBV20-1
J: TRBJ2-1
CDR3: CSARGLAWYNEQFF

V: TRBV7-2
J: TRBJ1-1
CDR3: CASSSQGLGEAFF

V: TRBV27
J: TRBJ2-3
CDR3: CASSSSLAGGITDTQYF

V: TRBV10-3
J: TRBJ2-5
CDR3: CAISDRGARKETQYF

V: TRBV18
J: TRBJ1-5
CDR3: CASSRGQVNDQPQHF

V: TRBV2
J: TRBJ2-7
CDR3: CASRVGTSGSNEQYF

V: TRBV10-3
J: TRBJ2-7
CDR3: CAIRTGAYEQYF

V: TRBV12-3/TRBV12-4
J: TRBJ2-2
CDR3: CASSLELAGAKLFF

V: TRBV9
J: TRBJ2-3
CDR3: CASSAKTSTDTQYF

V: TRBV6-5
J: TRBJ1-3
CDR3: CASSYSIADASGNTIYF

V: TRBV5-1
J: TRBJ1-2
CDR3: CASSPTGAQGYTF

V: TRBV12-3/TRBV12-4
J: TRBJ2-7
CDR3: CASTPGPGAYEQYF

V: TRBV12-3/TRBV12-4
J: TRBJ1-5
CDR3: CASTRGETGPQPQHF

V: TRBV12-3/TRBV12-4
J: TRBJ2-1
CDR3: CASSPRRGEQFF

V: TRBV6-2/TRBV6-3
J: TRBJ1-2
CDR3: CASSYSSGRYGYTF

V: TRBV4-3
J: TRBJ2-1
CDR3: CASSQLLGNEQFF

V: TRBV20-1
J: TRBJ2-2
CDR3: CSARTGGLGELFF

V: TRBV20-1
J: TRBJ1-6
CDR3: CSASIGQYNSPLHF

V: TRBV7-2
J: TRBJ2-1
CDR3: CASSSDREPYNEQFF

V: TRBV19
J: TRBJ1-5
CDR3: CASSLGTLAQPQHF

V: TRBV6-1
J: TRBJ1-6
CDR3: CASSPGQRLSNSPLHF

V: TRBV4-1
J: TRBJ2-5
CDR3: CASSQDPGGRETQYF

V: TRBV6-2/TRBV6-3
J: TRBJ2-7
CDR3: CASSYLQGAYEQYF

V: TRBV20-1
J: TRBJ2-5
CDR3: CSARGGRVPETQYF

V: TRBV10-2
J: TRBJ1-5
CDR3: CASSDGGQGYQPQHF

V: TRBV2
J: TRBJ1-4
CDR3: CASRVDRGDEKLFF

V: TRBV4-3
J: TRBJ2-1
CDR3: CASSQDRIDNEQFF

V: TRBV2
J: TRBJ2-1
CDR3: CARRTVYNEQFF

V: TRBV4-2
J: TRBJ2-2
CDR3: CASIADSGELFF

V: TRBV9
J: TRBJ2-3
CDR3: CASSVAGGFHTQYF

V: TRBV12-3/TRBV12-4
J: TRBJ1-2
CDR3: CASSSSEEINYGYTF

V: TRBV11-1
J: TRBJ1-6
CDR3: CASSLGRANSPLHF

V: TRBV12-3/TRBV12-4
J: TRBJ2-2
CDR3: CASRPDRGGELFF

V: TRBV19
J: TRBJ1-2
CDR3: CASSILGGPGNGYTF

V: TRBV4-3
J: TRBJ1-6
CDR3: CASSQGPGIGSYNSALHF

V: TRBV14
J: TRBJ1-6
CDR3: CASSQEAGVSPLHF

V: TRBV25-1
J: TRBJ1-3
CDR3: CASSDASDSGNTIYF

V: TRBV7-2
J: TRBJ1-1
CDR3: CASSPSSPVNTEAFF

V: TRBV4-2
J: TRBJ2-7
CDR3: CASSQVEGQGAQEQYF

V: TRBV12-3/TRBV12-4
J: TRBJ1-5
CDR3: CASSLEQFNQPQHF

V: TRBV29-1
J: TRBJ2-7
CDR3: CSVGGSSYEQYF

V: TRBV12-3/TRBV12-4
J: TRBJ2-5
CDR3: CASSLSAETQYF

V: TRBV12-3/TRBV12-4
J: TRBJ1-5
CDR3: CASWGGQGVSNQPQHF

V: TRBV12-3/TRBV12-4
J: TRBJ2-4
CDR3: CASSRRDSGKNIQYF

V: TRBV3-1
J: TRBJ1-4
CDR3: CASSQARGQRLNEKLFF

V: TRBV5-1
J: TRBJ2-3
CDR3: CASSSSGQQGTQYF

V: TRBV7-2
J: TRBJ2-7
CDR3: CASSLEMGYEQYF

V: TRBV7-2
J: TRBJ1-5
CDR3: CASSGQAGQPQHF

V: TRBV4-2
J: TRBJ2-3
CDR3: CASSPWTTSGGAGTDTQYF

V: TRBV9
J: TRBJ2-2
CDR3: CASSVVPQGTGELFF

V: TRBV6-2/TRBV6-3
J: TRBJ1-6
CDR3: CASKIQGARHSPLHF

V: TRBV4-3
J: TRBJ1-2
CDR3: CASSLDRGDIYGYTF

V: TRBV5-6
J: TRBJ2-7
CDR3: CASSKQVLYEQYF

V: TRBV14
J: TRBJ1-5
CDR3: CASSQAYDRCNQPQHF

V: TRBV14
J: TRBJ2-7
CDR3: CASSQRQGARYEQYF